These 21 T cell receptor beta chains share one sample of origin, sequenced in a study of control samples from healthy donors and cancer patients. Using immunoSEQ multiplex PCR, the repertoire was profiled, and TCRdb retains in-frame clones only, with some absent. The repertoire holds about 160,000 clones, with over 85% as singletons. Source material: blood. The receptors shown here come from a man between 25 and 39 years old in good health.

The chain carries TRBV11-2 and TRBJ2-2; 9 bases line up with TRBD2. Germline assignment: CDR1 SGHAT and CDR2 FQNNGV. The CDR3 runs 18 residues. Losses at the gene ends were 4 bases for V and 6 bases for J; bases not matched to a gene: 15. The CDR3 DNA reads TGTGCCAGCAGCTGGCGGGGCGGGGGGGCCGAGGCCCCCGGGGAGCTGTTTTTT. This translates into CASSWRGGGAEAPGELFF.

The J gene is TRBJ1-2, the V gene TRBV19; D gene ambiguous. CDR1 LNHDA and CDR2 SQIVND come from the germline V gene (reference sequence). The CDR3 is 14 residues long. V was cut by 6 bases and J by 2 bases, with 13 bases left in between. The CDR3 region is CASRSRTQNYGYTF. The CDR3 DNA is TGTGCCAGTAGAAGCCGGACTCAGAACTATGGCTACACCTTC.

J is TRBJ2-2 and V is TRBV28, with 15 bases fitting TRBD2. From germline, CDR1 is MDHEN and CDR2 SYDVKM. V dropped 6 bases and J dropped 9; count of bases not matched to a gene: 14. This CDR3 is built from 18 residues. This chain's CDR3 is CASRPGLAGGLMLWELFF. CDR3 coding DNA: TGTGCCAGCAGACCCGGACTAGCGGGAGGGCTGATGTTGTGGGAGCTGTTTTTT.

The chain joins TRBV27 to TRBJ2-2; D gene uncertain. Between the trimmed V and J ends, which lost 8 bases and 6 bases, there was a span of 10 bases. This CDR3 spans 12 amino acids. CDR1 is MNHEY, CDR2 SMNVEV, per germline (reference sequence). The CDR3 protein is CASWTVAGELFF. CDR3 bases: TGTGCCAGCTGGACGGTAGCCGGGGAGCTGTTTTTT.

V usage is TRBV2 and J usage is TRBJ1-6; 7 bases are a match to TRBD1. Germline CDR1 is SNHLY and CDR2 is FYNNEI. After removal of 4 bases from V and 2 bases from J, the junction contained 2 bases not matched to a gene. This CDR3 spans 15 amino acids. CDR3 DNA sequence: TGTGCCAGCAGTGGCACAGGGGCCTATAATTCACCCCTCCACTTT. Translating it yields CASSGTGAYNSPLHF.

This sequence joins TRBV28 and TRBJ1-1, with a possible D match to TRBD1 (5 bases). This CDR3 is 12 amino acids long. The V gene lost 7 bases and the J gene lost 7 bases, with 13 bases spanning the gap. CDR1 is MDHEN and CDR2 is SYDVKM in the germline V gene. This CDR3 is CASTLRGGEAFF. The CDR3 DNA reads TGTGCCAGCACCCTCCGGGGGGGTGAAGCTTTCTTT.

CDR3 DNA sequence: TGCGCCAGCAGCCAGGACAGGACCTATAGCAATCAGCCCCAGCATTTT. Translating gives CASSQDRTYSNQPQHF. The chain couples TRBV4-1 to TRBJ1-5; TRBD1 matches 7 bases. V lost 3 bases to trimming and J lost 0 bases; unmatched junction nucleotides: 5. The CDR3 contains 16 residues. Germline values: CDR1 MGHRA, CDR2 YSYEKL.

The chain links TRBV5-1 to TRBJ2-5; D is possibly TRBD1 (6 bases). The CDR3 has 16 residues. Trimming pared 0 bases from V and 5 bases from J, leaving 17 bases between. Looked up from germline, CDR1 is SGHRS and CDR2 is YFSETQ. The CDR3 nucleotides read TGCGCCAGCAGCTTGGCCCGGGACACCGCAAGGGAGACCCAGTACTTC. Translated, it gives CASSLARDTARETQYF.

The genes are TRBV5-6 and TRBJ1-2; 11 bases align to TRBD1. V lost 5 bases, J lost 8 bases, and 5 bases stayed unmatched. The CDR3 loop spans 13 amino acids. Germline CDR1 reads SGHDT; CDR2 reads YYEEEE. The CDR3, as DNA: TGTGCCAGCAGTTCGGACAGGGGGCGAGGCTACACCTTC. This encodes CASSSDRGRGYTF.

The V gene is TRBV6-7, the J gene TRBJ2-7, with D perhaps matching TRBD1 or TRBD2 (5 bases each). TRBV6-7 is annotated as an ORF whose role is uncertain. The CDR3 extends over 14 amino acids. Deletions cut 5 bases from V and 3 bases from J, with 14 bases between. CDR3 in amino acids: CASSPRGSGYEQYF. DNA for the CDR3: TGTGCCAGCAGTCCGAGGGGAAGTGGCTACGAGCAGTACTTC.

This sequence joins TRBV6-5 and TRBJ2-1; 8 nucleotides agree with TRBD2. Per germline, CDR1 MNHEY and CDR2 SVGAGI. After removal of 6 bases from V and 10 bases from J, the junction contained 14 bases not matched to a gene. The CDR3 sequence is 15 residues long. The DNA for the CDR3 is TGTGCCAGCAGCTCAACGGGACTAGACCCTTCGGAGCAGTTCTTC. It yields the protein CASSSTGLDPSEQFF.

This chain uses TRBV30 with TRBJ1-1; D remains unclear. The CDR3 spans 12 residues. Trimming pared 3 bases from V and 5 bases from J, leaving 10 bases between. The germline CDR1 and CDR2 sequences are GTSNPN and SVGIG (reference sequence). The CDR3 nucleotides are TGTGCCTGGAGGGTAGCGGAGACTGAAGCTTTCTTT. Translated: CAWRVAETEAFF.

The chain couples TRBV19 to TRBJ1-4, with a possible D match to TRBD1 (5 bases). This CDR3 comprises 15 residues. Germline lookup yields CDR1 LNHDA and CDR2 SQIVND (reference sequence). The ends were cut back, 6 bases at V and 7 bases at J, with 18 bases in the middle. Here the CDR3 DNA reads TGTGCCAGTAGACGGGACTTCCGGCGAAGTGAAAAACTGTTTTTT. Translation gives CASRRDFRRSEKLFF. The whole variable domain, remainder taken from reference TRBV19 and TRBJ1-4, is DGGITQSPKYLFRKEGQNVTLSCEQNLNHDAMYWYRQDPGQGLRLIYYSQIVNDFQKGDIAEGYSVSREKKESFPLTVTSAQKNPTAFYLCASRRDFRRSEKLFFGSGTQLSVL.

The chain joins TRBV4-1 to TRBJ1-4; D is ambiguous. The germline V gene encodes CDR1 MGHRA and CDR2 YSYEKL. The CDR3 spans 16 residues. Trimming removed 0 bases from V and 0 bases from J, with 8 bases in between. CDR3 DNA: TGCGCCAGCAGCCAAGAAGGGATAGCAACTAATGAAAAACTGTTTTTT. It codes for CASSQEGIATNEKLFF.

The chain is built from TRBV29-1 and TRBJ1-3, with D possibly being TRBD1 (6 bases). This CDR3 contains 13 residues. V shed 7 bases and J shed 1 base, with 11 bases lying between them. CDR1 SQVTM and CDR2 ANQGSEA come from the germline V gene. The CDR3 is CSALGGSGNTIYF. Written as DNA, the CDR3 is TGCAGCGCCCTAGGGGGTTCTGGAAACACCATATATTTT.

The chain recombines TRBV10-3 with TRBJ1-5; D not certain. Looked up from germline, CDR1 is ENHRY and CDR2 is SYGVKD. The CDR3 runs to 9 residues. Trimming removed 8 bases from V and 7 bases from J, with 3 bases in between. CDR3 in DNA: TGTGCCATCGGCCAGCCCCAGCATTTT. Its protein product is CAIGQPQHF.

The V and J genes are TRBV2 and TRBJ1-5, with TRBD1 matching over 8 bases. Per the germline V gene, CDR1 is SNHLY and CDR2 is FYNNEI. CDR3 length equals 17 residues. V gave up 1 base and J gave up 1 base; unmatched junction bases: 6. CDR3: CASSEGLDRVSNQPQHF. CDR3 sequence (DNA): TGTGCCAGCAGTGAAGGATTGGACAGGGTAAGCAATCAGCCCCAGCATTTT.

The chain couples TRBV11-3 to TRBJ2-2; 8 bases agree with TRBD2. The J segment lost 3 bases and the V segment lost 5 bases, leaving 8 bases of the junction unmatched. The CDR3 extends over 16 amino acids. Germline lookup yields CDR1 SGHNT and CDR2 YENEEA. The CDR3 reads CASSPRTSPHTGELFF. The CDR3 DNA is TGTGCCAGCAGCCCCCGGACTAGCCCCCACACCGGGGAGCTGTTTTTT. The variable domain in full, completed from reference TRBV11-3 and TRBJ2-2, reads EAGVVQSPRYKIIEKKQPVAFWCNPISGHNTLYWYLQNLGQGPELLIRYENEEAVDDSQLPKDRFSAERLKGVDSTLKIQPAELGDSAVYLCASSPRTSPHTGELFFGEGSRLTVL.

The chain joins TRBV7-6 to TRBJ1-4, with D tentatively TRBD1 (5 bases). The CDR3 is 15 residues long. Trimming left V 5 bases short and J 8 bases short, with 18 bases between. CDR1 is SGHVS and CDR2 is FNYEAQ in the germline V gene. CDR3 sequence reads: CASSLSGGAREKLFF. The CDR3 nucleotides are TGTGCCAGCAGCCTTTCCGGAGGGGCAAGGGAAAAACTGTTTTTT.

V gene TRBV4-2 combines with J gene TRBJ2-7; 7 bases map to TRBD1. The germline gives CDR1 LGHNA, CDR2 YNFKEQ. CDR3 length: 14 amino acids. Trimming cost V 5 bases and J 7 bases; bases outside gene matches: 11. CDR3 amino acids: CASSIRTGPTEQYF. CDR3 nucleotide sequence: TGTGCCAGCAGCATACGGACAGGACCCACGGAGCAGTACTTC.

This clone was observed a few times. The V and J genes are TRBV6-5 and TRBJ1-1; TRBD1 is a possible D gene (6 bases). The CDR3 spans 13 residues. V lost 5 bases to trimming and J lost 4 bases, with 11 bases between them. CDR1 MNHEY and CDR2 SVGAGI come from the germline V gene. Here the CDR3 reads CASSLQGSTEAFF. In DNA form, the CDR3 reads TGTGCCAGCAGTCTTCAGGGGAGCACTGAAGCTTTCTTT.